This entry describes one T cell receptor beta chain. No antigen is known for it. Base qualities are not recorded, but no much larger clone differs from it by a single base. The study tested focal radiation therapy combined with CTLA-4 blockade (ipilimumab) in patients with chemo-refractory metastatic non-small-cell lung cancer. This entry is derived from a study of radiotherapy plus CTLA-4 blockade in lung cancer (dated by TCRdb to 2017 to 2018). For context, the study as a whole: Objective responses were observed in around 20% of enrolled patients, and disease control was achieved in 25% to 35%. Summary of the overall study and its limitations: After treatment with radiotherapy and ipilimumab, TCR clones that originated in tumors expanded in peripheral blood. Early dynamic changes in blood T cell clones, together with increased serum interferon-beta after radiation, were reported as the strongest predictors of response.

The library came from the immunoSEQ multiplex PCR assay. The clones in this table, taken by TCRdb from immuneACCESS, are in-frame only. Not every clone is retained; where verified, under half of the shortfall comes from an unresolved V gene, and the cause of the rest is unknown. The sample table holds about 45,000 clones, of which 63% were seen once. Roughly 20% of the sample is taken by the ten largest. The receptor's source is a human donor with non-small cell lung cancer who had a partial response to radiotherapy plus ipilimumab. This material consisted of peripheral blood, taken from a patient treated with radiotherapy plus ipilimumab.

For the CDR3, the sequence is CASSIRAGTSNEQYF. The nucleotide sequence reads TGTGCCAGTAGTATCCGAGCGGGGACTTCTAACGAGCAGTACTTC. This chain joins TRBV19 to TRBJ2-7; the central 7 bases match TRBD2. V loses 3 bases at its end and J loses 5 bases; junction bases beyond the gene matches: 10. The CDR3 runs 15 amino acids, cysteine and phenylalanine included. This entry keeps only the CDR3 DNA: 45 bases, framed from base 1. According to the germline V gene (reference sequence), CDR1 reads LNHDA and CDR2 reads SQIVND.